This passage covers 27 T cell receptor beta chains from one sample sequenced in a study of T cells in Graves' hyperthyroidism and ophthalmopathy. Amplification targeted TCR beta CDR3 regions from RNA transcripts. During a first-round RT-PCR of the TCR CDR3, the HTBI primer set was used. TCRdb independently ran MiXCR on the multiplex PCR reads; one entry per CDR3 protein. This table holds more than 300,000 distinct CDR3 sequences, about 15% found once. The sequenced sample consisted of blood. All receptors come from a woman in her 30s with Graves' hyperthyroidism that later progressed to Graves' ophthalmopathy.

In its sample, this clonotype was seen many times. This chain uses TRBV27 with TRBJ1-2, with D perhaps matching TRBD1 (5 bases). V gave up 3 bases and J gave up 5 bases, with 16 bases separating them. The CDR3 consists of 15 residues. Per the germline V gene, CDR1 is MNHEY and CDR2 is SMNVEV (reference sequence). The DNA for the CDR3 is TGTGCCAGCAGTTTTGGGACGGAGATGGGGTATGGCTACACCTTC. Protein product: CASSFGTEMGYGYTF.

This clonotype was counted ten times or more. The CDR3 DNA reads as TGTGCCAGCAATTCACCGACAGGGGGCTACGAGCAGTACTTC. Translation: CASNSPTGGYEQYF. V and J are TRBV2 and TRBJ2-7; 9 bases align to TRBD1. The length of the CDR3 is 14 residues. Germline V lookup: CDR1 SNHLY, CDR2 FYNNEI. The V and J ends lost 7 bases and 3 bases, in that order; junction bases with no gene match: 7.

This clonotype came up many times. The V and J genes are TRBV5-1 and TRBJ1-2, with TRBD1 as a possible D gene (5 bases). The germline V gene encodes CDR1 SGHRS and CDR2 YFSETQ. V was trimmed by 3 bases and J by 2 bases, leaving 14 bases between them. The CDR3 has 15 amino acids. The CDR3 loop reads CASSSLSGRNYGYTF. Here the CDR3 DNA reads TGCGCCAGCAGCTCCCTTTCGGGGCGGAACTATGGCTACACCTTC.

There are a few counts of this clonotype. The CDR3 region is CASSSYRGRGLSSYEQYF. In DNA form, the CDR3 reads TGTGCCAGCAGTTCCTACAGGGGGCGCGGCTTGAGCTCCTACGAGCAGTACTTC. The chain uses TRBV28 and TRBJ2-7, with TRBD1 matching over 9 bases. CDR1 and CDR2 from the germline V gene are MDHEN and SYDVKM. CDR3 length equals 18 residues. V was pared by 4 bases and J by 0 bases, with 13 bases of the junction left unmatched.

This clonotype was detected ten times or more. V and J are TRBV20-1 and TRBJ2-3, with D tentatively TRBD2 (7 bases). The germline V gene has CDR1 DFQATT and CDR2 SNEGSKA (reference sequence). This CDR3 spans 13 amino acids. V lost 3 bases and J 5 bases, leaving 12 bases between the germline ends. The CDR3 region is CSASKGGRDTQYF. The CDR3 DNA sequence: TGCAGTGCTAGCAAGGGGGGGAGAGATACGCAGTATTTT.

This rearrangement joins TRBV14 to TRBJ2-7, with D possibly matching TRBD1 (5 bases). Germline values: CDR1 SGHDN, CDR2 FVKESK. The length of the CDR3 is 14 residues. Deletions cut 1 base from V and 5 bases from J, with 12 bases between. The CDR3 DNA sequence: TGTGCCAGCAGCCAAGCGGCAGGGTTACACGAGCAGTACTTC. It translates to CASSQAAGLHEQYF. The full variable domain, with the rest looked up from reference TRBV14 and TRBJ2-7, is EAGVTQFPSHSVIEKGQTVTLRCDPISGHDNLYWYRRVMGKEIKFLLHFVKESKQDESGMPNNRFLAERTGGTYSTLKVQPAELEDSGVYFCASSQAAGLHEQYFGPGTRLTVT.

There are many counts of this clonotype. Here the CDR3 DNA reads TGTGCCAGCAGCTCGCCGGGACAGGGGGCCTACGAGCAGTACTTC. Protein product: CASSSPGQGAYEQYF. V and J are TRBV7-9 and TRBJ2-7; 11 bases are shared with TRBD1. This CDR3 is built from 15 residues. Germline V gives CDR1 SEHNR, CDR2 FQNEAQ (reference sequence). V gave up 4 bases and J gave up 2 bases; unmatched junction bases: 4.

This clonotype was detected ten times or more. The rearrangement joins TRBV3-1 to TRBJ2-1, with unresolved D. CDR3 length equals 15 residues. CDR1 and CDR2 (germline): LGHDT, YNNKEL (reference sequence). The V end lost 5 bases, the J end lost 0 bases, and 11 bases lay between the germline ends. This CDR3 reads CASSETKSSYNEQFF. The CDR3, as DNA: TGTGCCAGCAGCGAGACCAAAAGCTCCTACAATGAGCAGTTCTTC.

This clonotype showed up many times. This chain uses TRBV28 with TRBJ2-7; D not resolved. V lost 6 bases to trimming and J lost 3 bases, with 18 bases between them. Looked up from germline, CDR1 is MDHEN and CDR2 is SYDVKM. This CDR3 region has 15 residues. In DNA form, the CDR3 reads TGTGCCAGCAGCGCGTTGACCAACAATAACTACGAGCAGTACTTC. Its protein is CASSALTNNNYEQYF.

This clonotype was picked up many times. V usage is TRBV24-1 and J usage is TRBJ1-2; tentatively, D is TRBD1 (5 bases). CDR1 and CDR2 from the germline V gene are KGHDR and SFDVKD. V was clipped by 2 bases and J by 4 bases, with 13 bases between them. The CDR3 covers 15 residues. The CDR3 protein is CATSDSRQFTYGYTF. Here the CDR3 DNA reads TGTGCCACCAGTGATTCCCGACAGTTTACCTATGGCTACACCTTC.

Note on this clonotype: A single base separates this from a much larger clone, so it may be a read error. The chain uses TRBV28 and TRBJ2-1; D is undetermined. The germline V and J ends were trimmed by 6 bases and 10 bases, with 13 bases remaining between them. Germline-derived CDR1 and CDR2 are MDHEN and SYDVKM. This CDR3 is built from 12 residues. The CDR3 spells CASSVGRYEQFF. CDR3 DNA: TGTGCCAGCAGCGTAGGCCGCTACGAGCAGTTCTTC.

This clonotype occurred many times. The gene calls are TRBV2 and TRBJ2-3; 10 bases match TRBD1. The J segment lost 2 bases and the V segment lost 4 bases, leaving 9 bases of the junction unmatched. The CDR3 has 17 residues. CDR1 is SNHLY, CDR2 FYNNEI, per germline. The CDR3 DNA reads TGTGCCAGCAGTGTGTCCCGGACAGGGGGTTCCACAGATACGCAGTATTTT. Translated, it gives CASSVSRTGGSTDTQYF.

This clonotype was counted ten times or more. The CDR3 DNA is TGTGCCAGCGGCCCCGGGACCTCAACGACCCAGTACTTC. Its translation: CASGPGTSTTQYF. The J gene is TRBJ2-5, the V gene TRBV27; D may match TRBD1 or TRBD2 (5 bases each). The V gene's germline CDR1 is MNHEY and CDR2 SMNVEV (reference sequence). The CDR3 has 13 amino acids. Trimming removed 8 bases from V and 7 bases from J, with 17 bases in between.

The chain carries TRBV12-3 or TRBV12-4 and TRBJ2-4; TRBD2 might be the D (6 bases). This CDR3 region has 12 residues. V was shortened by 6 bases and J by 8 bases, with 11 bases between the two germline ends. CDR3 region: CASRKEGDIQYF. CDR3 sequence (DNA): TGTGCCAGCAGAAAGGAGGGTGACATTCAGTACTTC.

V gene TRBV28 combines with J gene TRBJ2-1; TRBD2 matches at 10 bases. Per the germline V gene, CDR1 is MDHEN and CDR2 is SYDVKM. Losses at the gene ends were 7 bases for V and 6 bases for J; bases not matched to a gene: 6. This CDR3 contains 14 residues. The CDR3 coding sequence is TGTGCCAGCACCTTAGCGGGGGGCTGCAATGAGCAGTTCTTC. Translation: CASTLAGGCNEQFF.

The chain uses TRBV12-3 or TRBV12-4 and TRBJ1-2, with D unclear. Trimming cost V 2 bases and J 2 bases, with 9 bases left between them. The CDR3 is 14 residues long. The CDR3 reads CASSLLTGNYGYTF. The DNA for the CDR3 is TGTGCCAGCAGTTTACTGACCGGGAACTATGGCTACACCTTC.

In its sample, this clonotype was seen many times. This rearrangement joins TRBV7-8 to TRBJ2-1, with 9 bases aligning to TRBD2. The J segment lost 5 bases and the V segment lost 7 bases, leaving 15 bases of the junction unmatched. The CDR3 loop spans 17 amino acids. Germline V lookup: CDR1 SGHVS, CDR2 FQNEAQ. Written as DNA, the CDR3 is TGTGCCAGCACCAAAGAAGGGGGCGGGAGGGCGCACAATGAGCAGTTCTTC. Protein sequence: CASTKEGGGRAHNEQFF.

In this sample, this clonotype turned up many times. The chain carries TRBV24-1 and TRBJ1-2; tentative D call: TRBD1 (6 bases). Germline CDR1 is KGHDR and CDR2 is SFDVKD. The germline V and J ends were trimmed by 4 bases and 0 bases, with 14 bases remaining between them. This CDR3 contains 16 residues. The CDR3 loop reads CATSDAARTANYGYTF. CDR3 sequence (DNA): TGTGCCACCAGTGACGCCGCCAGGACAGCTAACTATGGCTACACCTTC.

In regard to this clonotype: The junction departs from germline at one end; a sequencing error may be responsible. The CDR3 region is CSARDLSHGVRQHYF. DNA of the CDR3: TGCAGTGCTAGAGATCTGAGTCACGGAGTACGCCAGCACTACTTC. V and J are TRBV20-1 and TRBJ2-7; D not resolved. The CDR3 consists of 15 residues. Germline lookup yields CDR1 DFQATT and CDR2 SNEGSKA (reference sequence).

The chain carries TRBV27 and TRBJ2-5; TRBD2 agrees at 12 bases. The CDR3 totals 16 residues. Germline values: CDR1 MNHEY, CDR2 SMNVEV (reference sequence). Germline trimming cut 3 bases from V and 5 bases from J; bases unmatched to any gene: 7. CDR3 protein: CASSFGLAGGLETQYF. The CDR3 DNA is TGTGCCAGCAGTTTCGGGCTAGCGGGAGGGCTTGAGACCCAGTACTTC.

This clonotype was counted ten times or more. CDR3 protein: CSARGGGRYNEQFF. The CDR3 coding sequence is TGCAGTGCTAGGGGCGGGGGGCGCTACAATGAGCAGTTCTTC. The chain employs TRBV20-1 and TRBJ2-1; 8 nucleotides agree with TRBD2. This CDR3 contains 14 residues. Unmatched junction bases numbered 4, after V lost 3 bases and J lost 3 bases. Germline loops: CDR1 DFQATT, CDR2 SNEGSKA (reference sequence).

This chain links TRBV5-1 with TRBJ2-1; TRBD2 aligns across 8 bases. This CDR3 spans 13 amino acids. The germline V gene encodes CDR1 SGHRS and CDR2 YFSETQ. The V and J ends lost 3 bases and 10 bases, in that order; junction bases with no gene match: 6. In DNA, the CDR3 is TGCGCCAGCAGCTGGGGCACTAGCGGCGAGCAGTTCTTC. This gives the protein CASSWGTSGEQFF.

This clonotype was recorded at least ten times. CDR3 in DNA: TGTGCCAGCAGTGAATGGGTGAACACCGGGGAGCTGTTTTTT. This gives the protein CASSEWVNTGELFF. This sequence joins TRBV2 and TRBJ2-2; D not resolved. With 2 bases removed from V and 1 base from J, the gap between germline ends came to 5 bases. The CDR3 consists of 14 residues. Germline CDR1 reads SNHLY; CDR2 reads FYNNEI. Full variable domain (missing parts from reference TRBV2 and TRBJ2-2): EPEVTQTPSHQVTQMGQEVILRCVPISNHLYFYWYRQILGQKVEFLVSFYNNEISEKSEIFDDQFSVERPDGSNFTLKIRSTKLEDSAMYFCASSEWVNTGELFFGEGSRLTVL.

As concerns this clonotype: Relative to the germline gene, one junction end is altered; a read error may explain this. The chain links TRBV6-5 to TRBJ2-7, with D unresolved. Germline CDR1 and CDR2: MNHEY and SVGAGI. The CDR3 has 15 amino acids. The CDR3 is CASSYSGPPYYGQYF. In nucleotides, the CDR3 is TGTGCCAGCAGTTACTCAGGGCCACCCTACTACGGGCAGTACTTC.

This clonotype has a count of ten or more. V is TRBV27 and J is TRBJ1-2; D remains ambiguous. The germline CDR1 and CDR2 sequences are MNHEY and SMNVEV (reference sequence). Trimming pared 4 bases from V and 0 bases from J, leaving 9 bases between. The length of the CDR3 is 14 residues. The CDR3 protein is CASSYREANYGYTF. DNA of the CDR3: TGTGCCAGCAGTTACCGGGAAGCTAACTATGGCTACACCTTC.

This clonotype was detected ten times or more. The chain carries TRBV30 and TRBJ1-1, with 7 bases that match TRBD1. From germline, CDR1 is GTSNPN and CDR2 SVGIG (reference sequence). The CDR3 extends over 13 amino acids. Germline trimming cut 2 bases from V and 3 bases from J; bases unmatched to any gene: 3. This CDR3 is CAWSPTGDTEAFF. Written as DNA, the CDR3 is TGTGCCTGGAGTCCTACAGGGGACACTGAAGCTTTCTTT.

This clonotype has at least ten counts. The genes are TRBV19 and TRBJ1-5; 10 nucleotides align to TRBD1. The CDR3 totals 15 residues. Germline V gene sequence: CDR1 LNHDA, CDR2 SQIVND (reference sequence). Trimming cost V 3 bases and J 6 bases; bases outside gene matches: 5. The CDR3 DNA reads as TGTGCCAGTAGTATGACAGGGGGCGCGGGTCAGCCCCAGCATTTT. Protein: CASSMTGGAGQPQHF.